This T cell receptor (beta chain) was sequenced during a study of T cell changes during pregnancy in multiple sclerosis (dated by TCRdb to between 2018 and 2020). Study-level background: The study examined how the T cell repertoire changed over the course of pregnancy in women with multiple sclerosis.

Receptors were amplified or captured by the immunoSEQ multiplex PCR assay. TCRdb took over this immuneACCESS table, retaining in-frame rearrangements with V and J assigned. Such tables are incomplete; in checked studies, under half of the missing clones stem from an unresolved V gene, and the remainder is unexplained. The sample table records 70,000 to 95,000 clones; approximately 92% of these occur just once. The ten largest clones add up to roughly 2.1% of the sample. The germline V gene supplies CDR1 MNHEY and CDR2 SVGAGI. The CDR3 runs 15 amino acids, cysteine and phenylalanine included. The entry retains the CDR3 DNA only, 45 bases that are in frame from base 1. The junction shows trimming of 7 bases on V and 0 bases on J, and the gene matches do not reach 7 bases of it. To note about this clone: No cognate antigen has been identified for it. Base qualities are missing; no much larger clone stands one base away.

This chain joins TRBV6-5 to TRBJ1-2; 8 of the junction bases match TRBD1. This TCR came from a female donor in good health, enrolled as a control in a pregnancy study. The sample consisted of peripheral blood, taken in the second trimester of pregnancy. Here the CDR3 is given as CASNPGGSSNYGYTF. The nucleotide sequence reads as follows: TGTGCCAGCAATCCAGGGGGCAGCTCTAACTATGGCTACACCTTC.